This entry concerns a single TCR beta chain. Its antigen is unidentified. Other DNA sequences from this sample encode an identical CDR3 as well. Naive CD8 cells lacked CD45RO and underwent positive selection for CCR7, leaving out terminally differentiated effector memory CD45RA+ cells. These data come from a study of shared clonotypes between healthy human individuals. Data came from immunoSEQ multiplex PCR; TCRdb stores just in-frame clones and leaves some out. Of about 2.1 million clones listed, roughly 91% are singletons. Study results and limitations: Clonotype sharing among donors, it was expected, would be affected by sequencing depth.

With 0 bases removed from V and 2 bases from J, the gap between germline ends came to 9 bases. CDR1 and CDR2 (germline): SGHRS, YFSETQ. The CDR3 is made up of 14 amino acids. The origin of this receptor is a man between 18 and 35 years old in good health. Some clones in this sample may be carry-over from other donors' samples. V usage is TRBV5-1 and J usage is TRBJ2-7; D is perhaps TRBD2 (6 bases). The specimen sequenced was naive CD8+ T cells from PBMCs. The CDR3 DNA reads TGCGCCAGCAGCTTGGGGGGGACTGCCTACGAGCAGTACTTC. Translation: CASSLGGTAYEQYF.